The next 30 T cell receptor beta chains were all read from a single sample in a study of T cells in Graves' hyperthyroidism and ophthalmopathy. TCR beta CDR3 region amplification was performed from RNA transcripts. The TCR CDR3 was amplified in a first-round RT-PCR using the HTBI primer set. TCRdb itself ran the multiplex PCR reads through MiXCR, one entry per CDR3 protein. The table has 300,000 to 450,000 distinct CDR3 sequences, 25% seen once. The specimen sequenced was blood. These receptors were obtained from a man aged 50 or older with Graves' hyperthyroidism.

The V call is TRBV19, the J call TRBJ1-2; TRBD1 might be the D (5 bases). Germline lookup yields CDR1 LNHDA and CDR2 SQIVND (reference sequence). The CDR3 has 16 residues. Trimming removed 6 bases at V and 0 bases at J, with 17 bases between. DNA of the CDR3: TGTGCCAGTAGCGACTCCGGGACGCTACCTAACTATGGCTACACCTTC. Translation gives CASSDSGTLPNYGYTF.

V gene TRBV6-5 combines with J gene TRBJ2-7; either TRBD1 or TRBD2 may fit D (5 bases each). The CDR3 sequence is 14 residues long. CDR1 is MNHEY, CDR2 SVGAGI, per germline. Trimming removed 4 bases at V and 3 bases at J, with 13 bases between. CDR3 in amino acids: CASSSGRVVYEQYF. The CDR3 bases are TGTGCCAGCAGTTCGGGACGCGTGGTCTACGAGCAGTACTTC.

The chain combines TRBV11-2 with TRBJ2-2; possibly TRBD1 or TRBD2 for D (5 bases each). CDR1 is SGHAT, CDR2 FQNNGV, per germline. The ends were cut back, 4 bases at V and 6 bases at J, with 9 bases in the middle. The CDR3 is 13 residues long. This CDR3 reads CASSWDRAGELFF. The CDR3 region has the DNA TGTGCCAGCAGCTGGGACCGAGCCGGGGAGCTGTTTTTT. The full variable domain, completed using reference TRBV11-2 and TRBJ2-2, is EAGVAQSPRYKIIEKRQSVAFWCNPISGHATLYWYQQILGQGPKLLIQFQNNGVVDDSQLPKDRFSAERLKGVDSTLKIQPAKLEDSAVYLCASSWDRAGELFFGEGSRLTVL.

This sequence joins TRBV19 and TRBJ1-5, with D unclear. CDR1 LNHDA and CDR2 SQIVND come from the germline V gene (reference sequence). The CDR3 loop spans 13 amino acids. Deletions cut 3 bases from V and 6 bases from J, with 9 bases between. CDR3 sequence reads: CASSMTVLQPQHF. The CDR3 nucleotides read TGTGCCAGTAGTATGACCGTGCTTCAGCCCCAGCATTTT.

This chain connects TRBV27 to TRBJ2-2; D gene unclear. The V gene's germline CDR1 is MNHEY and CDR2 SMNVEV (reference sequence). The V end was cut by 5 bases, the J end by 0 bases, with 7 bases between. The CDR3 contains 14 residues. This CDR3 reads CASSSRANTGELFF. The CDR3 coding sequence is TGTGCCAGCAGTAGCCGGGCGAACACCGGGGAGCTGTTTTTT.

This clonotype was observed many times. The rearrangement uses TRBV28 and TRBJ2-2; no reliable D call. With 3 bases removed from V and 6 bases from J, the gap between germline ends came to 17 bases. Germline CDR1 and CDR2: MDHEN and SYDVKM. This CDR3 region has 16 residues. Here the CDR3 reads CASSFSVGLGAGELFF. The CDR3, as DNA: TGTGCCAGCAGTTTTTCGGTGGGATTAGGAGCCGGGGAGCTGTTTTTT.

The chain recombines TRBV6-1 with TRBJ1-2, with 9 bases matching TRBD1. J gave up 2 bases and V 6 bases, and 4 bases lay outside the gene matches. Germline V gives CDR1 MNHNS, CDR2 SASEGT. The CDR3 consists of 14 residues. CDR3 in DNA: TGTGCCAGCAGAAGGGACAGGGCAAACTATGGCTACACCTTC. Protein sequence: CASRRDRANYGYTF.

A word on this clonotype: A junction boundary mismatches the germline segment, possibly from a read error. The CDR3 DNA is TGTGCCAGCAGCCAAGATCCCGGGAGAGGCTCCTACAATGAGCTGTTCTTC. Translating it yields CASSQDPGRGSYNELFF. This sequence joins TRBV3-1 and TRBJ2-1, with D perhaps TRBD2 (6 bases). This CDR3 region has 17 residues. Germline CDR1 is LGHDT and CDR2 is YNNKEL (reference sequence).

The V and J genes are TRBV14 and TRBJ2-1; 8 bases match TRBD1. The J segment lost 4 bases and the V segment lost 3 bases, leaving 5 bases of the junction unmatched. CDR1 is SGHDN, CDR2 FVKESK, per germline. The CDR3 is made up of 15 amino acids. The CDR3 here is CASSQRTGLYNEQFF. In DNA form, the CDR3 reads TGTGCCAGCAGCCAGCGGACAGGGCTATACAATGAGCAGTTCTTC.

The chain carries TRBV30 and TRBJ2-3; 7 bases are shared with TRBD1. This CDR3 has 14 amino acids. Trimming at V came to 8 bases and at J to 4 bases, leaving 12 bases not matched to a gene. CDR1 GTSNPN and CDR2 SVGIG come from the germline V gene (reference sequence). The DNA of the CDR3 is TGTGCCGGAAAAGGGGATCAGGGGGCAGATACGCAGTATTTT. It encodes CAGKGDQGADTQYF.

In this sample, this clonotype turned up many times. The chain's CDR3 is CASSLSTGFNEQYF. The CDR3 nucleotides are TGTGCCAGCAGCTTATCAACGGGATTCAACGAGCAGTACTTC. V is TRBV11-2 and J is TRBJ2-7; a weak D match, TRBD2 (5 bases). The CDR3 loop spans 14 amino acids. V was pared by 2 bases and J by 5 bases, with 13 bases between. CDR1 SGHAT and CDR2 FQNNGV come from the germline V gene.

The chain recombines TRBV5-1 with TRBJ1-6; no definite D call. From germline, CDR1 is SGHRS and CDR2 YFSETQ. V lost 0 bases to trimming and J lost 3 bases, with 7 bases between them. The CDR3 length is 15 residues. The CDR3 coding sequence is TGCGCCAGCAGCTTGGCCGAAGTCTATAATTCACCCCTCCACTTT. Protein product: CASSLAEVYNSPLHF.

This clonotype occurred a few times. The chain employs TRBV6-2 or TRBV6-3 and TRBJ2-3; D is unclear. The CDR3 runs to 13 residues. The V end lost 5 bases, the J end lost 6 bases, and 12 bases lay between the germline ends. Germline values: CDR1 MNHEY, CDR2 SVGEGT. In DNA form, the CDR3 reads TGTGCCAGCAGTGGGCCGTTTGGGGATACGCAGTATTTT. This codes for CASSGPFGDTQYF.

This clonotype was recorded at least ten times. This chain joins TRBV2 and TRBJ2-1; D might be TRBD1 (5 bases). CDR3 length equals 14 residues. V was shortened by 3 bases and J by 2 bases, with 8 bases between the two germline ends. Per the germline V gene, CDR1 is SNHLY and CDR2 is FYNNEI. The CDR3 here is CASSDRDTYNEQFF. The CDR3 DNA sequence: TGTGCCAGCAGTGACAGGGATACCTACAATGAGCAGTTCTTC.

This clonotype appeared a few times. This rearrangement joins TRBV4-1 to TRBJ2-5; D possibly corresponds to TRBD1 (5 bases). The V end lost 1 base, the J end lost 5 bases, and 8 bases lay between the germline ends. This CDR3 comprises 13 residues. Germline lookup yields CDR1 MGHRA and CDR2 YSYEKL. Written as DNA, the CDR3 is TGCGCCAGCAGCCAAGTCAACAGGGAGACCCAGTACTTC. Its translation is CASSQVNRETQYF.

The chain links TRBV27 to TRBJ1-6; TRBD1 might be the D (5 bases). Trimming left V 3 bases short and J 7 bases short, with 16 bases between. Germline V gene sequence: CDR1 MNHEY, CDR2 SMNVEV (reference sequence). The CDR3 is 16 residues long. CDR3 in amino acids: CASSFFGGIGNSPLHF. The CDR3 region has the DNA TGTGCCAGCAGTTTTTTCGGGGGGATCGGGAATTCACCCCTCCACTTT.

The rearrangement links TRBV12-3 or TRBV12-4 to TRBJ1-4; D gene ambiguous. This CDR3 has 15 residues. V lost 6 bases to trimming and J lost 6 bases, with 17 bases between them. CDR3 loop: CASSVAGYGDEKLFF. CDR3 bases: TGTGCCAGCAGCGTAGCCGGGTACGGAGATGAAAAACTGTTTTTT.

This clonotype was recorded many times. The chain has TRBV20-1 and TRBJ2-5; 9 bases agree with TRBD2. The germline V gene has CDR1 DFQATT and CDR2 SNEGSKA (reference sequence). The CDR3 sequence is 15 residues long. V lost 0 bases to trimming and J lost 5 bases; unmatched junction nucleotides: 7. The CDR3 sequence: CSARDAGLALETQYF. CDR3 coding DNA: TGCAGTGCTAGAGATGCGGGACTAGCTCTCGAGACCCAGTACTTC.

This clonotype was seen many times. The J gene is TRBJ2-1, the V gene TRBV11-2; perhaps TRBD1 as D (5 bases). V was clipped by 2 bases and J by 1 base, with 9 bases between them. Germline values: CDR1 SGHAT, CDR2 FQNNGV. This CDR3 comprises 15 residues. CDR3 in DNA: TGTGCCAGCAGCTTATTAGGGGATTCCTACAATGAGCAGTTCTTC. Its translation: CASSLLGDSYNEQFF.

Note on this clonotype: A read error may be the cause here, since a much bigger clone is one base away. The chain recombines TRBV11-2 with TRBJ2-5, with 7 positions matching TRBD2. The CDR3 sequence is 15 residues long. Germline assignment: CDR1 SGHAT and CDR2 FQNNGV. CDR3 bases: TGTGCCAGCATCTTAGAGGGATGGGGGGGAGAGACCCAGTACTTC. This codes for CASILEGWGGETQYF.

This clonotype was detected once. A read error may be the cause here, since a much bigger clone is one base away. CDR3 bases: TGTGCCAGCAGCTTGCGGTACCAAGAGATCCAGTACTTC. It is translated as CASSLRYQEIQYF. The rearrangement links TRBV5-8 to TRBJ2-5; D remains unclear. The germline CDR1 and CDR2 sequences are SGHTS and YDEGEE. The CDR3 covers 13 residues.

In its sample, this clonotype was seen many times. The chain employs TRBV11-3 and TRBJ2-5; 9 bases fit TRBD1. The V segment lost 6 bases and the J segment 5 bases; nucleotides outside the gene matches: 4. Germline-derived CDR1 and CDR2 are SGHNT and YENEEA. The CDR3 spans 13 residues. The CDR3 DNA is TGTGCCAGCAGGGAGACAGGGGGGGAGACCCAGTACTTC. Residues: CASRETGGETQYF.

This clonotype was seen ten or more times. This chain joins TRBV18 and TRBJ2-3; D remains ambiguous. There are 14 residues in the CDR3. V gave up 2 bases and J gave up 2 bases, with 8 bases separating them. The germline CDR1 and CDR2 sequences are KGHSH and LQKENI. The CDR3 loop reads CASSPGVPTDTQYF. In nucleotides, the CDR3 is TGTGCCAGCTCACCAGGGGTCCCCACAGATACGCAGTATTTT.

Ten or more counts support this clonotype. The genes are TRBV11-2 and TRBJ2-3; TRBD1 is a possible D gene (6 bases). The germline V and J ends were trimmed by 0 bases and 0 bases, with 7 bases remaining between them. CDR1 and CDR2 from the germline V gene are SGHAT and FQNNGV. The CDR3 totals 15 residues. CDR3 residues: CASSLEGASTDTQYF. CDR3 coding DNA: TGTGCCAGCAGCTTAGAGGGGGCGAGCACAGATACGCAGTATTTT.

The chain combines TRBV12-3 or TRBV12-4 with TRBJ2-3; D is ambiguous. V was clipped by 8 bases and J by 0 bases, with 9 bases between them. The CDR3 consists of 13 residues. The CDR3 region has the DNA TGTGCCAGCTTCTCAGGAAGCACAGATACGCAGTATTTT. This codes for CASFSGSTDTQYF.

This clonotype appeared a few times. The rearrangement joins TRBV24-1 to TRBJ1-1; D is unclear. The CDR3 length is 12 residues. Germline V gives CDR1 KGHDR, CDR2 SFDVKD. The ends were cut back, 4 bases at V and 1 base at J, with 3 bases in the middle. The CDR3 loop reads CATSDRNTEAFF. As DNA, the CDR3 is TGTGCCACCAGTGACAGGAACACTGAAGCTTTCTTT.

This clonotype occurred many times. V usage is TRBV11-2 and J usage is TRBJ1-1; D is unclear. The V and J ends lost 4 bases and 0 bases respectively, with 21 bases between them. This CDR3 is built from 18 residues. CDR1 is SGHAT, CDR2 FQNNGV, per germline. In DNA form, the CDR3 reads TGTGCCAGCAGCTCGTTAGCCCCACGAAGAACCATGAACACTGAAGCTTTCTTT. As protein: CASSSLAPRRTMNTEAFF.

This clonotype was detected only a few times. The J gene is TRBJ2-5, the V gene TRBV25-1, with TRBD1 matching 12 bases. This CDR3 contains 16 residues. Germline CDR1 MGHDK, CDR2 SYGVNS. V was pared by 3 bases and J by 5 bases, with 7 bases of the junction left unmatched. CDR3 sequence: CASSDPGTGGSETQYF. DNA for the CDR3: TGTGCCAGCAGTGATCCCGGGACAGGGGGCAGCGAGACCCAGTACTTC.

This clonotype was detected many times. The V gene is TRBV7-9, the J gene TRBJ2-5, with 11 nucleotides matching TRBD2. Germline V lookup: CDR1 SEHNR, CDR2 FQNEAQ (reference sequence). With V trimmed by 8 bases and J by 1 base, 3 bases remained unmatched. This CDR3 comprises 14 residues. The CDR3 DNA reads as TGTGCCAGCTTGACTAGCGGGACCCAAGAGACCCAGTACTTC. Translated, it gives CASLTSGTQETQYF.

This clonotype was found many times. The chain combines TRBV7-2 with TRBJ2-1, with TRBD2 matching 7 bases. CDR1 and CDR2 from the germline V gene are SGHTA and FQGNSA. The CDR3 spans 16 residues. V lost 0 bases, J lost 2 bases, and 4 bases stayed unmatched. The DNA for the CDR3 is TGTGCCAGCAGCTTAGCGGGCGGGAGAACCTACAATGAGCAGTTCTTC. Translated, it gives CASSLAGGRTYNEQFF.